A selection of T cell receptor beta chains follows, all from one sample in a study of blood T cell repertoires in COVID-19. Using immunoSEQ multiplex PCR, the repertoire was profiled, and TCRdb retains in-frame clones only, with some absent. Of over 300,000 clones detected, approximately 88% appear once; the ten largest clones hold 1% to 1.5%. What was sequenced was peripheral blood. These receptors were obtained from a man aged 35 to 55 with acute or convalescent COVID-19. CDR3s include the opening cysteine and the closing phenylalanine or tryptophan. A D gene is named only where the DNA matches it firmly. The size entry is marked missing in some rows and otherwise reads once, few, many or a size class.

TRBJ2-2 | TRBD1 | . | TRBV3-1/TRBV3-2 | 15 | TGTGCCAGCAGCCAGAGGGACAGGGGCACCGGGGAGCTGTTTTTT | CASSQRDRGTGELFF
TRBJ2-7 | TRBD1 | . | TRBV19 | 14 | TGTGCCAGTAGTATATCGGGACAGGCCTACGAGCAGTACTTC | CASSISGQAYEQYF
TRBJ2-3 | . | . | TRBV3-1/TRBV3-2 | 13 | TGTGCCAGCAGCCCCCGTCTAGTAGATACGCAGTATTTT | CASSPRLVDTQYF
TRBJ1-2 | TRBD1 | . | TRBV30 | 13 | TGTGCCTTCCACAGGGGTGAGTGGGATGGCTACACCTTC | CAFHRGEWDGYTF
TRBJ1-6 | . | . | TRBV7-9 | 12 | TGTGCCAGCAGCTTGGTTCGGGGGCCCCTCCACTTT | CASSLVRGPLHF
TRBJ2-2 | . | . | TRBV5-5 | 17 | TGTGCCAGCAGCTTTTATCCTAGGAGGGCCGTCACCGGGGAGCTGTTTTTT | CASSFYPRRAVTGELFF
TRBJ1-1 | . | . | TRBV28 | 14 | TGTGCCAGCAGTTTGAGGCAGGGGTATTCTGAAGCTTTCTTT | CASSLRQGYSEAFF
TRBJ2-7 | . | . | TRBV14 | 15 | TGTGCCAGCAGCCCCCTAAGGAACGAGGGGGACGAGCAGTACTTC | CASSPLRNEGDEQYF
TRBJ1-6 | TRBD1 | . | TRBV10-2 | 15 | TGCGCCAGCAGTTCGGACAGGGGTAAAAATTCACCCCTCCACTTT | CASSSDRGKNSPLHF
TRBJ1-1 | TRBD1 | . | TRBV27 | 16 | TGTGCCAGCAGTTTATCGGACAGGGAGGTGGGCACTGAAGCTTTCTTT | CASSLSDREVGTEAFF
TRBJ2-7 | TRBD1 | . | TRBV5-5 | 13 | TGTGCCAGCAGCTTCCAGGGGGCGCGAGAGCAGTACTTC | CASSFQGAREQYF
TRBJ2-3 | TRBD2 | . | TRBV9 | 15 | TGTGCCAGCAGCGTCCCTAGCGGGGCCTCAGATACGCAGTATTTT | CASSVPSGASDTQYF
TRBJ1-2 | . | few | TRBV18 | 13 | TGTGCCAGCTCTCACAGGGTGAACTATGGCTACACCTTC | CASSHRVNYGYTF
TRBJ2-1 | . | few | TRBV7-9 | 16 | TGTGCCAGCAGCTTACCCCCACAGGGATCCTACAATGAGCAGTTCTTC | CASSLPPQGSYNEQFF
TRBJ1-3 | TRBD1 | . | TRBV11-2 | 17 | TGTGCCAGCAGCGCCGGGTACAGGGGGCCCTCTGGAAACACCATATATTTT | CASSAGYRGPSGNTIYF
TRBJ1-2 | TRBD1 | . | TRBV5-1 | 15 | TGCGCCAGCAGCTTGGGGACAGGGGTCGACTATGGCTACACCTTC | CASSLGTGVDYGYTF
TRBJ2-7 | . | . | TRBV10-1 | 15 | TGCGCCAGCAGTGAGTCAAACTTATACTCCTACGAGCAGTACTTC | CASSESNLYSYEQYF
TRBJ2-1 | TRBD1 | once | TRBV19 | 15 | TGTGCCAGTAGCTCGGGACAGACGTTCTACAATGAGCAGTTCTTC | CASSSGQTFYNEQFF
TRBJ2-3 | TRBD2 | . | TRBV20-1 | 13 | TGCAGTGCTAGTGGCGGGGGGACGAATACGCAGTATTTT | CSASGGGTNTQYF
TRBJ1-1 | TRBD1 | . | TRBV7-9 | 17 | TGTGCCAGCAGCCCCCGGACAGGAAACGCTGCGAACACTGAAGCTTTCTTT | CASSPRTGNAANTEAFF